This note documents a single T cell receptor (beta chain) sequence. This entry comes from a study of control samples from healthy donors and cancer patients. Data came from immunoSEQ multiplex PCR; TCRdb stores just in-frame clones and leaves some out. The repertoire holds some 130,000 clones, with about 93% as singletons. The CDR3 sequence is 16 residues long. Germline V gene sequence: CDR1 SGHRS, CDR2 YFSETQ. V lost 0 bases to trimming and J lost 2 bases; unmatched junction nucleotides: 7. The rearrangement joins TRBV5-1 to TRBJ2-5, with 7 bases that match TRBD1. The sequence derives from a man aged 50 to 59 with head and neck cancer. Sample: PBMCs. In DNA, the CDR3 is TGCGCCAGCAGCTTGGGACAGGGAGTAGGGCAAGAGACCCAGTACTTC. Residues: CASSLGQGVGQETQYF.